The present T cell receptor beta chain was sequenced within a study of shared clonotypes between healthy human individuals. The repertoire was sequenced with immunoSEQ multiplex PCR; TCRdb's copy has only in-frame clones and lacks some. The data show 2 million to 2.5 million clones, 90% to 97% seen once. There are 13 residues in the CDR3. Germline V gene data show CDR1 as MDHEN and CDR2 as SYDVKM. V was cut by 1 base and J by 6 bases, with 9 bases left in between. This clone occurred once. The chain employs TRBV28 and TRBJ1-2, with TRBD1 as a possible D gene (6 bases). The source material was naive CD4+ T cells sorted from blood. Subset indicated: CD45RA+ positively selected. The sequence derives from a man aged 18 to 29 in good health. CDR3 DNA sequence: TGTGCCAGCAGTTTATACGGGACAAATGGCTACACCTTC. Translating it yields CASSLYGTNGYTF.